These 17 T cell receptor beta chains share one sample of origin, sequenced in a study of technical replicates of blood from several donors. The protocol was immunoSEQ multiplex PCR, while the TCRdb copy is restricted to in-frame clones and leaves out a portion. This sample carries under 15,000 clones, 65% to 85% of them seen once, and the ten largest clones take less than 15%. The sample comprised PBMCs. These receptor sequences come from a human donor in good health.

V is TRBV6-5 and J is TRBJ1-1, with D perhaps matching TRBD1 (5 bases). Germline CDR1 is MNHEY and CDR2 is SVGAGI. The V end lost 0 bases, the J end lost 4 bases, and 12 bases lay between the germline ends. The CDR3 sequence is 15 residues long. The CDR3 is CASSYSPGRGTEAFF. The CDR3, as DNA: TGTGCCAGCAGTTACTCTCCAGGGAGGGGCACTGAAGCTTTCTTT.

This CDR3 reads CASSTRRGARKPQHF. The CDR3 DNA reads TGTGCCAGTAGTACTCGGCGGGGGGCCCGGAAGCCCCAGCATTTT. The rearrangement links TRBV19 to TRBJ1-5; D is possibly TRBD1 (6 bases). Trimming shortened V by 4 bases and J by 8 bases, and 18 bases separated the two germline ends. Germline V lookup: CDR1 LNHDA, CDR2 SQIVND (reference sequence). CDR3 length: 15 residues.

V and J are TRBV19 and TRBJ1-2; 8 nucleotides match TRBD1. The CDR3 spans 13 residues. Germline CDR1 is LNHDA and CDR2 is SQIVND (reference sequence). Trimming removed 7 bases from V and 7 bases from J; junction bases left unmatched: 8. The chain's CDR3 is CASTNQDRAGYTF. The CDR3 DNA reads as TGTGCCAGTACCAATCAGGACAGGGCTGGCTACACCTTC.

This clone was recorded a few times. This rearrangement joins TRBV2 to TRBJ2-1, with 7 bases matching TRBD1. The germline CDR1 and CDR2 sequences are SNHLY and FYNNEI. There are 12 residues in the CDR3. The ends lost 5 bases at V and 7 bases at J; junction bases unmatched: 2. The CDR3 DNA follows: TGTGCCAGCAGTTCAGGGGGAAATGAGCAGTTCTTC. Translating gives CASSSGGNEQFF.

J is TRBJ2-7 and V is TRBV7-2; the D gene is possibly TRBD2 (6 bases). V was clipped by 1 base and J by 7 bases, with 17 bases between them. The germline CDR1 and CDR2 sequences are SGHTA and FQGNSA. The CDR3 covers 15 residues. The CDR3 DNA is TGTGCCAGCAGCTTAGGGCCGACGGGACTGGGAGAGCAGTACTTC. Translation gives CASSLGPTGLGEQYF.

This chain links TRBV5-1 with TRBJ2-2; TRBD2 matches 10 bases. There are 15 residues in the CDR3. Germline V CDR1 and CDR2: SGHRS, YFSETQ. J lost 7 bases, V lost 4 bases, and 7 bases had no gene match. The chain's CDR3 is CASSSGRASGGELFF. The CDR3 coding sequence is TGCGCCAGCAGCAGCGGGAGGGCCTCAGGCGGGGAGCTGTTTTTT. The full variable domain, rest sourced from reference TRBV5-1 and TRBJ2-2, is KAGVTQTPRYLIKTRGQQVTLSCSPISGHRSVSWYQQTPGQGLQFLFEYFSETQRNKGNFPGRFSGRQFSNSRSEMNVSTLELGDSALYLCASSSGRASGGELFFGEGSRLTVL.

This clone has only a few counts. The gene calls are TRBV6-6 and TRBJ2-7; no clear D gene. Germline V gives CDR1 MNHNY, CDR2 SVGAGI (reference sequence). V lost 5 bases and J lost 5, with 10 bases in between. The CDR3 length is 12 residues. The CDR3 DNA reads TGTGCCAGCAGTCCCACTCCCCACGAGCAGTACTTC. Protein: CASSPTPHEQYF.

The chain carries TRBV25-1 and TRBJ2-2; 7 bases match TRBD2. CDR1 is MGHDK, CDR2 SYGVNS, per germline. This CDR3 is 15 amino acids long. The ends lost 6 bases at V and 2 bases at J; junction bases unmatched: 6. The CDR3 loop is CASRDSSGNTGELFF. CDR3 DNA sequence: TGTGCCAGCAGGGACTCTAGCGGAAACACCGGGGAGCTGTTTTTT.

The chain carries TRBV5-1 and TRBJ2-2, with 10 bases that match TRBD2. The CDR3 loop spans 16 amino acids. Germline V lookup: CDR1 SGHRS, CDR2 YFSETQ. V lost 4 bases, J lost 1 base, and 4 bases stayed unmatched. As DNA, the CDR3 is TGCGCCAGCAGCCCTGGACTAGCGGAGAACACCGGGGAGCTGTTTTTT. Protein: CASSPGLAENTGELFF.

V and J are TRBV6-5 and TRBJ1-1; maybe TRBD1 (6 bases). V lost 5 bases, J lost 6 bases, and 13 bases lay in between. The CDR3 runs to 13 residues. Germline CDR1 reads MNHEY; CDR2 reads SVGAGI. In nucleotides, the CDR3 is TGTGCCAGCAGTCGTAGACAGGCCTCTGAAGCTTTCTTT. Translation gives CASSRRQASEAFF.

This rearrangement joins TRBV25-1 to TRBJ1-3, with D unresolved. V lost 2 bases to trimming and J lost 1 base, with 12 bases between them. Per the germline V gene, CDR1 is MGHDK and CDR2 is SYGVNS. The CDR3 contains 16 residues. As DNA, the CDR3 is TGTGCCAGCAGTGAAGATCGGCGGCATTCTGGAAACACCATATATTTT. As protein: CASSEDRRHSGNTIYF. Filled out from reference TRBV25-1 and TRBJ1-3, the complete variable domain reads EADIYQTPRYLVIGTGKKITLECSQTMGHDKMYWYQQDPGMELHLIHYSYGVNSTEKGDLSSESTVSRIRTEHFPLTLESARPSHTSQYLCASSEDRRHSGNTIYFGEGSWLTVV.

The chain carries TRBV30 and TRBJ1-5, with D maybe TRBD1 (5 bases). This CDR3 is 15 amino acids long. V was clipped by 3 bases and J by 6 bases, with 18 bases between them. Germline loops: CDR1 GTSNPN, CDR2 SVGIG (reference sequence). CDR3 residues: CAWSSTGGGGQPQHF. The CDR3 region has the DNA TGTGCCTGGAGCTCCACGGGGGGGGGTGGTCAGCCCCAGCATTTT.

The CDR3 protein is CASSEFQGEDGYTF. The CDR3, as DNA: TGTGCCAGCAGTGAATTCCAGGGGGAGGATGGCTACACCTTC. The V gene is TRBV6-1, the J gene TRBJ1-2; 7 bases fit TRBD1. Germline CDR1 reads MNHNS; CDR2 reads SASEGT. The J segment lost 6 bases and the V segment lost 2 bases, leaving 6 bases of the junction unmatched. The CDR3 consists of 14 residues.

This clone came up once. DNA for the CDR3: TGTGCCAGCAGCAACCTATTCCAGGGCGTAATGGAGACCCAGTACTTC. Its protein is CASSNLFQGVMETQYF. The V and J genes are TRBV5-5 and TRBJ2-5; possible D gene TRBD1, 5 bases. The germline gives CDR1 SGHKS, CDR2 YYEKEE (reference sequence). Trimming pared 4 bases from V and 5 bases from J, leaving 21 bases between. This CDR3 has 16 residues.

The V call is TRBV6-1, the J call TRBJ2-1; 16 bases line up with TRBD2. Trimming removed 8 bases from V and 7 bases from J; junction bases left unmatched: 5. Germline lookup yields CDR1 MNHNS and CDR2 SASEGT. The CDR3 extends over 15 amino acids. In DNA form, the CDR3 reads TGTGCCAGCTTAAAGGGACTAGCGGGAGGGAATGAGCAGTTCTTC. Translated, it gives CASLKGLAGGNEQFF.

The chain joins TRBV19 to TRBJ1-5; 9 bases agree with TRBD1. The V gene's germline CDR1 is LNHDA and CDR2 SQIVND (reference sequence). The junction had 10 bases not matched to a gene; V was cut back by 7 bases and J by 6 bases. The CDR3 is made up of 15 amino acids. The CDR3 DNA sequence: TGTGCCAGTACCACCCTCACAGGGGGCAGTCAGCCCCAGCATTTT. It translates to CASTTLTGGSQPQHF.

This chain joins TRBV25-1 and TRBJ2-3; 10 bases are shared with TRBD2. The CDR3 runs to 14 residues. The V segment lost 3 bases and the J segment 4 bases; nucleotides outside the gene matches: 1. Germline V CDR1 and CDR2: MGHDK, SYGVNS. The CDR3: CASSDTSGADTQYF. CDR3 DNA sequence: TGTGCCAGCAGTGATACTAGCGGGGCAGATACGCAGTATTTT.